This T cell receptor beta chain was sequenced for a study of identical twins. Broader study findings: The analysis was cross-sectional rather than longitudinal within donors.

About this clonotype itself: What it binds is not known.

A universal primer site was created by template switching, with the cDNA bearing unique molecular identifiers. TCRdb itself ran the 5' RACE reads through MiXCR, one entry per CDR3 protein. This sample has 250,000 or so distinct CDR3 sequences; about 7% occur once, and the top ten carry roughly 3.7%. V dropped 1 base and J dropped 7 bases, with 12 bases sitting between them. Germline V gene sequence: CDR1 SGHKS, CDR2 YYEKEE (reference sequence). The CDR3 extends over 15 amino acids. These same records also appear under a second study, on yellow fever vaccine responses in identical twins.

The J gene is TRBJ1-6, the V gene TRBV5-5; tentative D call: TRBD1 (6 bases). The sequencing sample was made of memory (CD45RO+) T cells sorted from blood. The receptor comes from a woman between 18 and 30 years old in good health. The CDR3 nucleotides are TGTGCCAGCAGCTTGTGGCAGGGGATGAATTCACCCCTCCACTTT. Translation: CASSLWQGMNSPLHF.